The next 23 T cell receptor beta chains were all read from a single sample in a study of regulatory T cells in long-lasting Graves disease. Arm-PCR with iRepertoire HTBI primers amplified the CDR3 regions for these TCR beta libraries. TCRdb fed the multiplex PCR reads into MiXCR, producing one record per CDR3 protein. The sample includes hundreds of thousands of distinct CDR3 sequences, under 25% seen only once; the top ten take roughly 6.9%. Noted time point: persistent/refractory GD, antithyroid drugs over 5 years with positive TRAb. The TCR library was made from RNA extracted from PBMCs. Source: peripheral blood mononuclear cells (PBMCs), taken when the disease was refractory, from a patient treated with antithyroid drugs. These TCRs come from a female donor with Graves disease.

With respect to this clonotype: At one end the junction does not follow the germline gene, possibly because of a read error. The genes are TRBV7-9 and TRBJ2-7; no firm D call. The CDR3 spans 13 residues. Germline V lookup: CDR1 SEHNR, CDR2 FQNEAQ (reference sequence). The CDR3 loop reads CASSQDIHYKQYF. The CDR3 bases are TGTGCCAGCAGCCAAGACATCCACTACAAGCAGTACTTC.

The DNA for the CDR3 is TGCGCCAGCAGCCAACCGGGACAGGGGGCTAATGAGCAGTTCTTC. Its protein product is CASSQPGQGANEQFF. The chain is built from TRBV4-1 and TRBJ2-1; 12 bases are shared with TRBD1. CDR1 and CDR2 from the germline V gene are MGHRA and YSYEKL. The junction had 3 bases not matched to a gene; V was cut back by 2 bases and J by 7 bases. The CDR3 has 15 amino acids.

This clonotype has ten or more counts. This rearrangement joins TRBV28 to TRBJ1-1; D is perhaps TRBD1 (5 bases). V lost 6 bases, J lost 4 bases, and 12 bases lay in between. Looked up from germline, CDR1 is MDHEN and CDR2 is SYDVKM. CDR3 size: 13 residues. The CDR3 reads CASRAPGGTEAFF. The CDR3 DNA is TGTGCCAGCAGGGCTCCGGGGGGCACTGAAGCTTTCTTT.

This clonotype has a handful of counts. CDR3 loop: CASSQDITAGEAFF. DNA for the CDR3: TGTGCCAGCAGCCAAGACATCACGGCGGGTGAAGCTTTCTTT. The rearrangement uses TRBV3-1 and TRBJ1-1; D is ambiguous. Germline CDR1 LGHDT, CDR2 YNNKEL (reference sequence). The CDR3 is 14 residues long. Trimming took off 0 bases at V and 7 bases at J, with 12 bases between the two ends.

With respect to this clonotype: A much larger clone differs from this one at a single base, so this may be a read error. Since no conserved phenylalanine or tryptophan closes the CDR3, a read error is the likely cause. V gene TRBV2 combines with J gene TRBJ1-1; D gene ambiguous. In germline, CDR1 is SNHLY, CDR2 FYNNEI. There are 13 residues in the CDR3. The V end lost 5 bases, the J end lost 1 base, and 8 bases lay between the germline ends. CDR3 sequence reads: CASSFTENTEAFS. In DNA, the CDR3 is TGTGCCAGCAGTTTTACCGAGAACACTGAAGCTTTCTCT.

V usage is TRBV6-1 and J usage is TRBJ2-6; D not certain. The germline V and J ends were trimmed by 10 bases and 0 bases, with 10 bases remaining between them. Germline V gives CDR1 MNHNS, CDR2 SASEGT. The CDR3 has 14 amino acids. This chain's CDR3 is CATDPVSGANVLTF. The CDR3 bases are TGTGCCACCGACCCTGTCTCTGGGGCCAACGTCCTGACTTTC.

The chain combines TRBV5-1 with TRBJ2-2; tentative D call: TRBD2 (6 bases). The CDR3 is 15 amino acids. Germline V gene sequence: CDR1 SGHRS, CDR2 YFSETQ. The germline V and J ends were trimmed by 5 bases and 5 bases, with 16 bases remaining between them. Here the CDR3 DNA reads TGCGCCAGCAGAGTCCTCGGGACTTCAACCGGGGAGCTGTTTTTT. Its protein product is CASRVLGTSTGELFF. Variable domain in full (rest from reference TRBV5-1 and TRBJ2-2): KAGVTQTPRYLIKTRGQQVTLSCSPISGHRSVSWYQQTPGQGLQFLFEYFSETQRNKGNFPGRFSGRQFSNSRSEMNVSTLELGDSALYLCASRVLGTSTGELFFGEGSRLTVL.

The chain's CDR3 is CSARHGTGDYGYTF. As DNA, the CDR3 is TGCAGTGCTAGGCACGGGACAGGGGACTATGGCTACACCTTC. The chain recombines TRBV20-1 with TRBJ1-2; TRBD1 aligns across 10 bases. Germline assignment: CDR1 DFQATT and CDR2 SNEGSKA (reference sequence). The ends lost 3 bases at V and 3 bases at J; junction bases unmatched: 4. This CDR3 has 14 amino acids.

This clonotype appeared many times. The rearrangement links TRBV7-9 to TRBJ2-7, with 7 bases fitting TRBD1. There are 14 residues in the CDR3. The V segment lost 2 bases and the J segment 3 bases; nucleotides outside the gene matches: 4. The germline V gene has CDR1 SEHNR and CDR2 FQNEAQ (reference sequence). The CDR3 sequence is CASSLPGQSYEQYF. The CDR3 coding sequence is TGTGCCAGCAGCTTACCGGGACAGAGCTACGAGCAGTACTTC. Filled out from reference TRBV7-9 and TRBJ2-7, the complete variable domain reads DTGVSQNPRHKITKRGQNVTFRCDPISEHNRLYWYRQTLGQGPEFLTYFQNEAQLEKSRLLSDRFSAERPKGSFSTLEIQRTEQGDSAMYLCASSLPGQSYEQYFGPGTRLTVT.

This clonotype has a count of ten or more. V is TRBV12-3 or TRBV12-4 and J is TRBJ2-7, with a weak D call TRBD1 (5 bases). The ends were cut back, 8 bases at V and 2 bases at J, with 13 bases in the middle. The CDR3 covers 13 residues. The CDR3 reads CASGLQGPYEQYF. CDR3 in DNA: TGTGCCAGCGGCCTGCAGGGCCCCTACGAGCAGTACTTC.

The sample holds many counts of this clonotype. V and J are TRBV5-1 and TRBJ1-5; no definite D call. The CDR3 spans 15 residues. Germline V gives CDR1 SGHRS, CDR2 YFSETQ. The germline V and J ends were trimmed by 0 bases and 0 bases, with 7 bases remaining between them. In DNA form, the CDR3 reads TGCGCCAGCAGCTTGGATGCTTATAGCAATCAGCCCCAGCATTTT. The encoded protein is CASSLDAYSNQPQHF.

This clonotype was counted between two and nine times. This chain links TRBV5-4 with TRBJ2-5; TRBD2 might be the D (5 bases). Trimming shortened V by 0 bases and J by 1 base, and 19 bases separated the two germline ends. CDR1 and CDR2 from the germline V gene are SGHNT and YYREEE (reference sequence). This CDR3 contains 18 residues. The CDR3 DNA reads as TGTGCCAGCAGCTTGGACGGTATAGCCGGGAATCCCCAAGAGACCCAGTACTTC. Translation: CASSLDGIAGNPQETQYF. The variable domain in full, with the rest retrieved from reference TRBV5-4 and TRBJ2-5, is ETGVTQSPTHLIKTRGQQVTLRCSSQSGHNTVSWYQQALGQGPQFIFQYYREEENGRGNFPPRFSGLQFPNYSSELNVNALELDDSALYLCASSLDGIAGNPQETQYFGPGTRLLVL.

V is TRBV5-1 and J is TRBJ1-5; tentative D call: TRBD1 (6 bases). V lost 0 bases and J lost 2, with 12 bases in between. The CDR3 sequence is 16 residues long. Germline V gene sequence: CDR1 SGHRS, CDR2 YFSETQ. The CDR3 sequence: CASSLGSGEGNQPQHF. CDR3 DNA sequence: TGCGCCAGCAGCTTGGGATCAGGGGAGGGCAATCAGCCCCAGCATTTT.

The chain recombines TRBV5-1 with TRBJ2-2, with TRBD1 as a possible D gene (5 bases). Deletions cut 0 bases from V and 5 bases from J, with 14 bases between. From germline, CDR1 is SGHRS and CDR2 YFSETQ. The CDR3 sequence is 16 residues long. The CDR3 coding sequence is TGCGCCAGCAGCTTGGCCGGGCAGGGATTGACCGGGGAGCTGTTTTTT. Residues: CASSLAGQGLTGELFF.

This clonotype has just a few counts. The chain carries TRBV4-1 and TRBJ1-1, with 9 bases aligning to TRBD1. The CDR3 sequence is 16 residues long. J gave up 1 base and V 1 base, and 4 bases lay outside the gene matches. CDR1 MGHRA and CDR2 YSYEKL come from the germline V gene. In nucleotides, the CDR3 is TGCGCCAGCAGCCAAGCCTTGGACAGGGGGAACACTGAAGCTTTCTTT. Its protein product is CASSQALDRGNTEAFF.

This chain connects TRBV7-9 to TRBJ1-1; TRBD1 aligns across 9 bases. Germline V gene data show CDR1 as SEHNR and CDR2 as FQNEAQ (reference sequence). This CDR3 is 12 amino acids long. Trimming at V came to 4 bases and at J to 8 bases, leaving 2 bases not matched to a gene. The CDR3 region has the DNA TGTGCCAGCAGCTGGACAGGGGAAGAAGCTTTCTTT. Encoded protein: CASSWTGEEAFF.

The gene calls are TRBV5-1 and TRBJ2-7; the match to TRBD2 covers 7 bases. The J segment lost 0 bases and the V segment lost 2 bases, leaving 2 bases of the junction unmatched. Germline-derived CDR1 and CDR2 are SGHRS and YFSETQ. The CDR3 is 14 amino acids. In DNA, the CDR3 is TGCGCCAGCAGCTTTCGGGGGGACTCCTACGAGCAGTACTTC. It specifies CASSFRGDSYEQYF. The full variable domain, with the rest looked up from reference TRBV5-1 and TRBJ2-7, is KAGVTQTPRYLIKTRGQQVTLSCSPISGHRSVSWYQQTPGQGLQFLFEYFSETQRNKGNFPGRFSGRQFSNSRSEMNVSTLELGDSALYLCASSFRGDSYEQYFGPGTRLTVT.

Turning to this clonotype: A single base separates this from a much larger clone, so it may be a read error. A read error is likely, as this CDR3 ends without the conserved phenylalanine or tryptophan. The rearrangement uses TRBV7-8 and TRBJ1-1; 8 nucleotides line up with TRBD1. Germline CDR1 and CDR2: SGHVS and FQNEAQ. This CDR3 spans 15 amino acids. The trim removed 5 bases at V and 4 bases at J, leaving 9 bases unmatched. CDR3 bases: TGTGCCAGCAGCCCAGCTCAGGGGGCGAGCACTGAAGCTTTCCTT. This codes for CASSPAQGASTEAFL.

The rearrangement uses TRBV28 and TRBJ2-1; TRBD2 agrees at 9 bases. CDR1 MDHEN and CDR2 SYDVKM come from the germline V gene. The J segment lost 4 bases and the V segment lost 6 bases, leaving 10 bases of the junction unmatched. The CDR3 totals 16 residues. The CDR3 bases are TGTGCCAGCAGCCCTCTTAGCGGGAGCGGTTACAATGAGCAGTTCTTC. Amino acids: CASSPLSGSGYNEQFF.

The sample holds many counts of this clonotype. The chain is built from TRBV28 and TRBJ1-6; no firm D call. The CDR3 length is 13 residues. The germline V gene encodes CDR1 MDHEN and CDR2 SYDVKM. V shed 7 bases and J shed 5 bases, with 9 bases lying between them. The CDR3 DNA reads TGTGCCAGCACTCCAGAAGATAATTCACCCCTCCACTTT. This encodes CASTPEDNSPLHF.

This clonotype was recorded many times. V usage is TRBV20-1 and J usage is TRBJ1-1, with a weak D call TRBD1 (5 bases). The V gene lost 6 bases and the J gene lost 0 bases, with 8 bases spanning the gap. The CDR3 has 12 amino acids. Germline values: CDR1 DFQATT, CDR2 SNEGSKA (reference sequence). The CDR3 sequence is CSAFRVNTEAFF. The CDR3 DNA is TGCAGTGCCTTCAGGGTGAACACTGAAGCTTTCTTT.

The chain is built from TRBV19 and TRBJ1-2; 10 bases are a match to TRBD1. CDR3 length: 18 amino acids. Germline CDR1 is LNHDA and CDR2 is SQIVND (reference sequence). V lost 7 bases to trimming and J lost 4 bases; unmatched junction nucleotides: 18. CDR3 coding DNA: TGTGCCAGTATACGGAGAGGACAGGGGGTTTTTGGTGGCTATGGCTACACCTTC. Protein: CASIRRGQGVFGGYGYTF. Combining the CDR3 with reference TRBV19 and TRBJ1-2 gives the whole variable domain DGGITQSPKYLFRKEGQNVTLSCEQNLNHDAMYWYRQDPGQGLRLIYYSQIVNDFQKGDIAEGYSVSREKKESFPLTVTSAQKNPTAFYLCASIRRGQGVFGGYGYTFGSGTRLTVV.

In this sample, this clonotype turned up a few times. This chain uses TRBV29-1 with TRBJ2-7; the D gene could be TRBD1 or TRBD2 (5 bases each). V was trimmed by 5 bases and J by 3 bases, leaving 23 bases between them. The germline CDR1 and CDR2 sequences are SQVTM and ANQGSEA. The CDR3 loop spans 16 amino acids. In DNA, the CDR3 is TGCAGCGTTAGAAGGGACGACTCAACTTGGGGCTACGAGCAGTACTTC. Translated, it gives CSVRRDDSTWGYEQYF.